This T cell receptor beta chain was captured by sequencing in a study of cytomegalovirus exposure and HLA in healthy donors (dated 2017 in TCRdb). With respect to the entire study: The roughly 670 repertoires of the first cohort and the roughly 120 validation repertoires were produced on the same platform, according to a later analysis. The study aimed to test whether signatures of past pathogen exposure could be identified by cataloging public T cell receptors. A separate validation cohort of approximately 130 different subjects was used in addition to the 666-subject first cohort. To predict cytomegalovirus infection status, the study combined high-throughput TCR immunosequencing, statistical association of individual TCRs with disease status, and machine learning.

Separate from the roughly 650-subject first cohort, the validation cohort of about 110 subjects was the group to which the donors belonged. General study outcomes and caveats: While some public TCRs were present in many individuals, most TCR sequences turned up only very rarely across donors. The study gave a list of 150 to 200 TCR beta chains associated with cytomegalovirus. In a later analysis, TCRs clustered in the first cohort were found to also tend to co-occur in the 130 or so validation repertoires, with 94% of cluster scores above 0. In vitro tests confirmed that a few of the cytomegalovirus-associated TCR beta chains recognize cytomegalovirus antigens. The authors suggested that the approach could potentially be extended to other disease states and immunological phenotypes. The classifier was reported to diagnose cytomegalovirus status with high specificity and sensitivity in both the original cohort and the validation cohort. All 120 or so repertoires were used to score co-occurrence in the validation cohort in a later analysis, because that analysis had no HLA typing for the cohort.

As regards this clone: Its antigen specificity is not known. Base qualities are not provided; no much larger clone lies one nucleotide away.

There are 13 amino acids in the CDR3, from cysteine to phenylalanine inclusive. The retained sequence is limited to the CDR3, 39 bases, with the frame set at the first base. The CDR1 and CDR2 encoded by the germline V gene (reference sequence) are GTSNPN and SVGIG. V loses 1 base at its end and J loses 4 bases; junction bases beyond the gene matches: 0. The library was generated by the immunoSEQ multiplex PCR assay. Per the authors' processing: A statistical classification framework was built for diagnosing cytomegalovirus status from the catalog of TCR beta chain sequences. Imported from immuneACCESS, the table was reduced by TCRdb to in-frame sequences with V and J called. These copies leave out some clones; in studies compared against another copy, an unresolved V gene accounts for under half, and the cause of the remainder is not known. That table gives V, J and clone size, and the DNA gave D and trimming. Within this sample are tens of thousands of clones, with roughly 94% of them counted one time only. In total, the top ten clones hold about 3.3% of the sample.

Sequencing was performed on PBMCs. This clonotype was obtained from a woman aged 18 to 35 in good health and CMV-seropositive. The chain is assembled from TRBV30 and TRBJ2-1, and 8 junctional nucleotides match TRBD2. The nucleotide sequence is TGTGCCTGGAGTGGCGGGGGGTACAATGAGCAGTTCTTC. It encodes CAWSGGGYNEQFF.